Presented here are 6 T cell receptor beta chains from one specimen sequenced in a study of glioma-infiltrating T cells after dendritic cell vaccination (dated by TCRdb to 2016 to 2018). Library method: the immunoSEQ multiplex PCR assay. The source is immuneACCESS, and TCRdb retained only in-frame sequences with V and J called. Part of the clones is not carried over; for the studies checked, unresolved V genes explain less than half of this, and the remainder is unexplained. The sample data list some 24,000 clones, and over 85% of these were observed just once. In total, the top ten clones hold 2.5% to 3% of the sample. Per the publication, the time point label means: after dendritic cell vaccination, including at tumor progression/relapse. The starting material was blood, obtained after dendritic cell vaccination. These receptors were collected from a human donor with glioblastoma.

This sequence joins TRBV5-1 and TRBJ2-7; TRBD2 aligns across 9 bases. This CDR3 spans 16 amino acids. Germline V gene sequence: CDR1 SGHRS, CDR2 YFSETQ. Germline trimming cut 0 bases from V and 3 bases from J; bases unmatched to any gene: 7. In DNA, the CDR3 is TGCGCCAGCAGCTTGGCGAAGACTAGCGGAGACTACGAGCAGTACTTC. Its protein product is CASSLAKTSGDYEQYF.

This chain joins TRBV5-4 and TRBJ2-7; 7 nucleotides align to TRBD1. There are 15 residues in the CDR3. With 0 bases clipped from V and 3 bases from J, the junction kept 6 bases outside the gene matches. CDR1 and CDR2 (germline): SGHNT, YYREEE (reference sequence). Written as DNA, the CDR3 is TGTGCCAGCAGCTTGGCCGGGACAGAAAACTACGAGCAGTACTTC. Translation: CASSLAGTENYEQYF. The full variable domain, with the rest looked up from reference TRBV5-4 and TRBJ2-7, is ETGVTQSPTHLIKTRGQQVTLRCSSQSGHNTVSWYQQALGQGPQFIFQYYREEENGRGNFPPRFSGLQFPNYSSELNVNALELDDSALYLCASSLAGTENYEQYFGPGTRLTVT.

J is TRBJ1-4 and V is TRBV23-1, with D possibly TRBD1 on 5 matching bases. TRBV23-1 is an ORF; its function is uncertain. The CDR3 totals 17 residues. Trimming cost V 0 bases and J 6 bases, with 17 bases left between them. Here the CDR3 reads CASSQSHKGRSDEKLFF. DNA of the CDR3: TGCGCCAGCAGTCAATCACATAAGGGGCGATCTGATGAAAAACTGTTTTTT.

Worth noting for this clone: Other DNA sequences in this specimen translate into the identical CDR3. The chain couples TRBV18 to TRBJ1-6; D perhaps matches TRBD1 (6 bases). V lost 5 bases to trimming and J lost 6 bases, with 20 bases between them. Germline CDR1 is KGHSH and CDR2 is LQKENI. CDR3 length equals 17 residues. The CDR3 region has the DNA TGTGCCAGCTCAAAGATCGGGGGGCGAGAGTCTAATTCACCCCTCCACTTT. It specifies CASSKIGGRESNSPLHF.

V is TRBV14 and J is TRBJ2-7; 8 nucleotides agree with TRBD1. Germline loops: CDR1 SGHDN, CDR2 FVKESK. This CDR3 spans 14 amino acids. V dropped 4 bases and J dropped 3; count of bases not matched to a gene: 5. This chain's CDR3 is CASSPRTGIYEQYF. The DNA for the CDR3 is TGTGCCAGCAGCCCACGGACAGGGATCTACGAGCAGTACTTC.

V gene TRBV9 combines with J gene TRBJ1-2; 8 nucleotides agree with TRBD1. Germline CDR1 SGDLS, CDR2 YYNGEE. This CDR3 region has 14 residues. The junction had 12 bases not matched to a gene; V was cut back by 7 bases and J by 7 bases. CDR3 amino acids: CASQGDRGPGGYTF. DNA of the CDR3: TGTGCCAGCCAAGGAGACAGGGGCCCCGGTGGCTACACCTTC.